These 13 T cell receptor beta chains came from one sample sequenced in a study of blood T cell repertoires in COVID-19. The method was immunoSEQ multiplex PCR; TCRdb's version includes in-frame clones alone and lacks a portion of them. The profile shows 130,000 to 150,000 clones, roughly 85% of them singletons. The sequencing input was peripheral blood. These receptors were obtained from a woman aged 60 to 75 with COVID-19, enrolled during active disease.

The rearrangement uses TRBV18 and TRBJ1-3; D uncertain. V lost 5 bases to trimming and J lost 1 base, with 15 bases between them. CDR3 length equals 16 residues. Germline assignment: CDR1 KGHSH and CDR2 LQKENI. The CDR3 sequence: CASSSPGGWSGNTIYF. The DNA for the CDR3 is TGTGCCAGCTCATCGCCGGGAGGATGGTCTGGAAACACCATATATTTT. Combining the CDR3 with reference TRBV18 and TRBJ1-3 gives the whole variable domain NAGVMQNPRHLVRRRGQEARLRCSPMKGHSHVYWYRQLPEEGLKFMVYLQKENIIDESGMPKERFSAEFPKEGPSILRIQQVVRGDSAAYFCASSSPGGWSGNTIYFGEGSWLTVV.

This clone was seen ten or more times. The same CDR3 can be traced to other DNA sequences in this sample. The chain recombines TRBV10-3 with TRBJ2-7; D is perhaps TRBD1 (6 bases). The germline CDR1 and CDR2 sequences are ENHRY and SYGVKD. V shed 3 bases and J shed 4 bases, with 13 bases lying between them. The CDR3 spans 14 residues. CDR3 residues: CAISEGRGSYEQYF. CDR3 DNA: TGTGCCATCAGTGAAGGCAGGGGATCTTACGAGCAGTACTTC.

The rearrangement joins TRBV2 to TRBJ1-5; 9 bases are a match to TRBD1. The CDR3 sequence is 15 residues long. CDR1 is SNHLY, CDR2 FYNNEI, per germline. With V trimmed by 5 bases and J by 6 bases, 8 bases remained unmatched. CDR3 protein: CASSSEQGATQPQHF. In DNA, the CDR3 is TGTGCCAGCAGTTCCGAACAGGGGGCAACTCAGCCCCAGCATTTT.

The chain combines TRBV7-6 with TRBJ1-4; 8 positions match TRBD1. Trimming at V came to 2 bases and at J to 8 bases, leaving 13 bases not matched to a gene. This CDR3 has 17 residues. Per germline, CDR1 SGHVS and CDR2 FNYEAQ. This chain's CDR3 is CASSLRPATGDEEKLFF. In DNA, the CDR3 is TGTGCCAGCAGCTTAAGGCCCGCGACAGGGGACGAGGAAAAACTGTTTTTT.

This chain links TRBV5-1 with TRBJ2-2; D is ambiguous. CDR1 is SGHRS, CDR2 YFSETQ, per germline. The CDR3 contains 16 residues. Trimming removed 0 bases from V and 1 base from J, with 10 bases in between. The DNA of the CDR3 is TGCGCCAGCAGCTTGGCCTATGGTGGGAACACCGGGGAGCTGTTTTTT. The encoded protein is CASSLAYGGNTGELFF. Looking up the rest from reference TRBV5-1 and TRBJ2-2 gives the full variable domain: KAGVTQTPRYLIKTRGQQVTLSCSPISGHRSVSWYQQTPGQGLQFLFEYFSETQRNKGNFPGRFSGRQFSNSRSEMNVSTLELGDSALYLCASSLAYGGNTGELFFGEGSRLTVL.

CDR3 nucleotide sequence: TGTGCCAGCAGCCCTACAGCATCCGGGGGGTACGAGCAGTACTTC. It translates to CASSPTASGGYEQYF. V gene TRBV13 combines with J gene TRBJ2-7, with 7 bases lining up with TRBD2. CDR1 and CDR2 (germline): PRHDT, FYEKMQ (reference sequence). This CDR3 is 15 amino acids long. Germline trimming cut 5 bases from V and 4 bases from J; bases unmatched to any gene: 11.

The V gene is TRBV6-5, the J gene TRBJ2-5, with D perhaps TRBD2 (6 bases). The CDR3 is made up of 15 amino acids. V gave up 6 bases and J gave up 5 bases, with 19 bases separating them. The germline V gene has CDR1 MNHEY and CDR2 SVGAGI. Written as DNA, the CDR3 is TGTGCCAGCAGCCCCGGAGGGGAGGTTTGGGAGACCCAGTACTTC. Translating gives CASSPGGEVWETQYF.

The gene calls are TRBV19 and TRBJ1-4, with TRBD1 as a possible D gene (6 bases). With 0 bases removed from V and 7 bases from J, the gap between germline ends came to 18 bases. This CDR3 is built from 17 residues. From germline, CDR1 is LNHDA and CDR2 SQIVND (reference sequence). CDR3 nucleotide sequence: TGTGCCAGTAGTATAGAGGGTCGCCGGGGGGCAGGTGAAAAACTGTTTTTT. As protein: CASSIEGRRGAGEKLFF.

This clone appeared a single time. The V call is TRBV10-3, the J call TRBJ2-7; D not resolved. This CDR3 contains 13 residues. Trimming took 4 bases from V and 0 from J, leaving 7 bases between them. Germline CDR1 and CDR2: ENHRY and SYGVKD. The CDR3 spells CAISGHSSYEQYF. CDR3 bases: TGTGCCATCAGTGGGCACAGCTCCTACGAGCAGTACTTC.

The V call is TRBV10-3, the J call TRBJ1-6; 8 nucleotides align to TRBD1. Unmatched junction bases numbered 8, after V lost 3 bases and J lost 7 bases. CDR3 length: 16 residues. The V gene's germline CDR1 is ENHRY and CDR2 SYGVKD. CDR3 coding DNA: TGTGCCATCAGTGAATTTGACAGGGGCCAAAATTCACCCCTCCACTTT. The encoded protein is CAISEFDRGQNSPLHF.

This clone was picked up a small number of times. This chain connects TRBV7-9 to TRBJ1-2; D uncertain. Trimming stripped 8 bases from V and 8 bases from J, with 21 bases between. In germline, CDR1 is SEHNR, CDR2 FQNEAQ (reference sequence). The CDR3 extends over 14 amino acids. The CDR3 is CASGVAESPSGYTF. The CDR3 DNA sequence: TGTGCCAGCGGGGTAGCGGAGTCCCCCAGCGGCTACACCTTC. Filled out from reference TRBV7-9 and TRBJ1-2, the complete variable domain reads DTGVSQNPRHKITKRGQNVTFRCDPISEHNRLYWYRQTLGQGPEFLTYFQNEAQLEKSRLLSDRFSAERPKGSFSTLEIQRTEQGDSAMYLCASGVAESPSGYTFGSGTRLTVV.

This clone was seen a handful of times. This chain uses TRBV5-1 with TRBJ2-7, with TRBD1 identical over 10 bases. The CDR3 runs to 15 residues. V trimming: 0 bases; J trimming: 4 bases; junction bases outside the gene matches: 4. Germline-derived CDR1 and CDR2 are SGHRS and YFSETQ. CDR3 residues: CASSLGTGGRYEQYF. The CDR3 nucleotides are TGCGCCAGCAGCTTGGGGACAGGGGGTCGGTACGAGCAGTACTTC. Based on the CDR3 plus reference TRBV5-1 and TRBJ2-7, the full variable domain is KAGVTQTPRYLIKTRGQQVTLSCSPISGHRSVSWYQQTPGQGLQFLFEYFSETQRNKGNFPGRFSGRQFSNSRSEMNVSTLELGDSALYLCASSLGTGGRYEQYFGPGTRLTVT.

As concerns this clone: Other DNA sequences in this specimen translate into the identical CDR3. V gene TRBV12-3 or TRBV12-4 combines with J gene TRBJ1-6; D ambiguous. The CDR3 loop spans 12 amino acids. With 3 bases removed from V and 10 bases from J, the gap between germline ends came to 7 bases. Here the CDR3 reads CASSFSGSPLHF. The CDR3 bases are TGTGCCAGCAGTTTTAGCGGCTCACCCCTCCACTTT.